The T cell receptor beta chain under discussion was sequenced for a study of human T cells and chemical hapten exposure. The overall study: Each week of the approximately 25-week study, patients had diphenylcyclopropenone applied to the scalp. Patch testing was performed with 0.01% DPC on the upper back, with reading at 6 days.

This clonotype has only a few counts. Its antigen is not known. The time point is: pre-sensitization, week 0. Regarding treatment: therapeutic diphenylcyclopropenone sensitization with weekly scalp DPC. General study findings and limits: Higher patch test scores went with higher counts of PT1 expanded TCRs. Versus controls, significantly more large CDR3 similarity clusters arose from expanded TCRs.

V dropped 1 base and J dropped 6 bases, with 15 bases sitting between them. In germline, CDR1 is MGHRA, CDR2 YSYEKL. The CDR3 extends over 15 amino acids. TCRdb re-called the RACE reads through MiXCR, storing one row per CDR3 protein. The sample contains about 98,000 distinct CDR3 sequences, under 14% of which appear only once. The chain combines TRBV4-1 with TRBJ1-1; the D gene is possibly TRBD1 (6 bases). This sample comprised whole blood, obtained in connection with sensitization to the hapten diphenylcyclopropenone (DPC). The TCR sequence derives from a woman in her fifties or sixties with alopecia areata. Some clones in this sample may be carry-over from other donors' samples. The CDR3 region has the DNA TGCGCCAGCAGCCAAGCCGCGACAGGTCCACCTGAAGCTTTCTTT. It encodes CASSQAATGPPEAFF.